This entry lists 22 T cell receptor beta chains sequenced from one sample in a study of vaccination effects on CD4 cells after COVID-19. For these receptors, no antigen is known. Sequenced by immunoSEQ multiplex PCR; TCRdb stores in-frame clones only, minus some. Of approximately 58,000 clones detected, roughly 80% appear once; the ten largest clones hold approximately 3%. CD4+ T cells were isolated after 10 days of culture. Sequences were derived from CD4+ T cells from PBMCs cultured without peptide, sampled before COVID-19 vaccination. These receptor sequences come from a human donor who received a COVID-19 vaccine.

The CDR3: CSVGLGETQYF. Here the CDR3 DNA reads TGCAGCGTGGGCTTAGGTGAGACCCAGTACTTC. The genes are TRBV29-1 and TRBJ2-5, with D hard to call. V was shortened by 6 bases and J by 5 bases, with 10 bases between the two germline ends. Germline V gives CDR1 SQVTM, CDR2 ANQGSEA. The CDR3 is made up of 11 amino acids.

The chain is built from TRBV7-8 and TRBJ2-3; no clear D. This CDR3 region has 13 residues. Trimming cost V 5 bases and J 4 bases, with 10 bases left between them. Germline V gene lookup returns CDR1 SGHVS and CDR2 FQNEAQ. CDR3 DNA: TGTGCCAGCAGCCTCCTGTTACCAGATACGCAGTATTTT. Protein product: CASSLLLPDTQYF.

This clone is a singleton in its sample. The chain carries TRBV30 and TRBJ1-1, with 7 bases matching TRBD1. J gave up 0 bases and V 3 bases, and 13 bases lay outside the gene matches. The germline CDR1 and CDR2 sequences are GTSNPN and SVGIG (reference sequence). The CDR3 is 17 amino acids. Written as DNA, the CDR3 is TGTGCCTGGAGGCGTCTAGGGACAGCACCGTTGAACACTGAAGCTTTCTTT. Residues: CAWRRLGTAPLNTEAFF.

This clone was counted only a few times. The rearrangement uses TRBV29-1 and TRBJ1-5; unclear D gene. CDR3 length: 13 amino acids. CDR1 and CDR2 (germline): SQVTM, ANQGSEA. V was pared by 5 bases and J by 0 bases, with 8 bases between. Written as DNA, the CDR3 is TGCAGCGTTCTCGGCAATAGCAATCAGCCCCAGCATTTT. Translated: CSVLGNSNQPQHF.

This clone was recorded only once. V and J are TRBV10-3 and TRBJ1-1; possibly TRBD1 for D (6 bases). Trimming pared 3 bases from V and 5 bases from J, leaving 16 bases between. The CDR3 has 15 residues. CDR1 is ENHRY, CDR2 SYGVKD, per germline. The CDR3 DNA sequence: TGTGCCATCAGTGACGTCGGGGGGAGGGGGACTGAAGCTTTCTTT. It encodes CAISDVGGRGTEAFF.

V gene TRBV24-1 combines with J gene TRBJ2-2; D remains ambiguous. V was trimmed by 3 bases and J by 1 base, leaving 11 bases between them. This CDR3 region has 16 residues. CDR1 is KGHDR, CDR2 SFDVKD, per germline. CDR3 amino acids: CATSDPDAKNTGELFF. DNA of the CDR3: TGTGCCACCAGTGATCCTGACGCAAAGAACACCGGGGAGCTGTTTTTT.

V gene TRBV14 combines with J gene TRBJ2-4; no reliable D call. Germline CDR1 SGHDN, CDR2 FVKESK. Trimming cost V 0 bases and J 0 bases, with 12 bases left between them. The CDR3 is 17 amino acids. CDR3 sequence reads: CASSQDRNGLAKNIQYF. CDR3 in DNA: TGTGCCAGCAGCCAAGATAGGAACGGTCTAGCCAAAAACATTCAGTACTTC. Looking up the rest from reference TRBV14 and TRBJ2-4 gives the full variable domain: EAGVTQFPSHSVIEKGQTVTLRCDPISGHDNLYWYRRVMGKEIKFLLHFVKESKQDESGMPNNRFLAERTGGTYSTLKVQPAELEDSGVYFCASSQDRNGLAKNIQYFGAGTRLSVL.

V usage is TRBV5-1 and J usage is TRBJ1-2; TRBD1 might be the D (6 bases). Germline assignment: CDR1 SGHRS and CDR2 YFSETQ. The CDR3 sequence is 14 residues long. Trimming shortened V by 4 bases and J by 5 bases, and 15 bases separated the two germline ends. The CDR3: CASSPTRGEYGYTF. CDR3 coding DNA: TGCGCCAGCAGCCCTACGAGGGGGGAGTATGGCTACACCTTC.

J is TRBJ1-4 and V is TRBV5-4; 8 bases are a match to TRBD1. This CDR3 comprises 18 residues. J lost 0 bases, V lost 0 bases, and 7 bases had no gene match. The V gene's germline CDR1 is SGHNT and CDR2 YYREEE (reference sequence). CDR3 coding DNA: TGTGCCAGCAGCTTGGGAGGGACAGGATCTGCAACTAATGAAAAACTGTTTTTT. Its translation is CASSLGGTGSATNEKLFF.

This clone was detected only a few times. This sequence joins TRBV28 and TRBJ1-2; maybe TRBD1 (6 bases). Germline V gene sequence: CDR1 MDHEN, CDR2 SYDVKM. The CDR3 consists of 12 residues. V was clipped by 5 bases and J by 6 bases, with 10 bases between them. The CDR3 nucleotides read TGTGCCAGCAGTACATACAGGGATGGCTACACCTTC. Amino acids: CASSTYRDGYTF.

This chain connects TRBV7-8 to TRBJ2-7; 7 bases are shared with TRBD1. Trimming at V came to 0 bases and at J to 2 bases, leaving 4 bases not matched to a gene. Germline CDR1 reads SGHVS; CDR2 reads FQNEAQ. The CDR3 contains 15 residues. The CDR3 nucleotides are TGTGCCAGCAGCTTAGCAGGGACAGTGCCCTACGAGCAGTACGTC. As protein: CASSLAGTVPYEQYV.

V usage is TRBV5-8 and J usage is TRBJ2-7, with D possibly being TRBD2 (6 bases). Germline CDR1 is SGHTS and CDR2 is YDEGEE. Trimming stripped 0 bases from V and 6 bases from J, with 13 bases between. This CDR3 comprises 14 residues. The CDR3 DNA sequence: TGTGCCAGCAGCTTGGTGGGGGGTGGTAGCGAGCAGTACGTC. It specifies CASSLVGGGSEQYV.

V gene TRBV6-1 combines with J gene TRBJ2-7, with 9 bases identical to TRBD2. Unmatched junction bases numbered 7, after V lost 1 base and J lost 6 bases. Germline assignment: CDR1 MNHNS and CDR2 SASEGT. CDR3 length: 15 amino acids. The CDR3 DNA follows: TGTGCCAGCAGTGAAGGACTAGCGGCGAAAGGCGAGCAGTACGTC. Its protein product is CASSEGLAAKGEQYV.

This rearrangement joins TRBV7-2 to TRBJ1-1, with a weak D call TRBD1 (5 bases). The CDR3 consists of 15 residues. V was cut by 6 bases and J by 10 bases, with 24 bases left in between. Germline-derived CDR1 and CDR2 are SGHTA and FQGNSA. In DNA, the CDR3 is TGTGCCAGCAGAAAACCTGGGACTACCAGAGTTTTAGCTTTCTTT. It specifies CASRKPGTTRVLAFF.

The chain uses TRBV5-4 and TRBJ2-5; the D is unclear. V dropped 0 bases and J dropped 3 bases, with 12 bases sitting between them. Germline V gene sequence: CDR1 SGHNT, CDR2 YYREEE (reference sequence). This CDR3 is built from 15 residues. The CDR3 sequence is CASSLGGTAKETQYF. Here the CDR3 DNA reads TGTGCCAGCAGCTTGGGGGGAACGGCCAAAGAGACCCAGTACTTC.

The table lists this clone with a few counts. The chain is built from TRBV5-1 and TRBJ2-2; D uncertain. CDR1 and CDR2 (germline): SGHRS, YFSETQ. The V end was cut by 0 bases, the J end by 4 bases, with 10 bases between. The CDR3 is made up of 15 amino acids. The CDR3 DNA follows: TGCGCCAGCAGCTTGGATACAATCCTCACCGGGGAGCTGTTTTTT. Protein sequence: CASSLDTILTGELFF.

The rearrangement links TRBV6-5 to TRBJ1-5, with D uncertain. The germline CDR1 and CDR2 sequences are MNHEY and SVGAGI. V was pared by 5 bases and J by 0 bases, with 11 bases between. CDR3 size: 15 residues. The CDR3 sequence: CASSSDGYSNQPQHF. The CDR3 DNA follows: TGTGCCAGCAGTAGCGACGGTTATAGCAATCAGCCCCAGCATTTT.

The genes are TRBV19 and TRBJ2-3; TRBD2 is a possible D gene (6 bases). This CDR3 spans 17 amino acids. CDR1 and CDR2 (germline): LNHDA, SQIVND (reference sequence). V was pared by 3 bases and J by 0 bases, with 16 bases between. The DNA for the CDR3 is TGTGCCAGTAGTATTAGGGCCCGAGGGACTAGCACAGATACGCAGTATTTT. Amino acids: CASSIRARGTSTDTQYF.

The rearrangement links TRBV5-1 to TRBJ2-3; D is possibly TRBD1 or TRBD2 (6 bases each). Germline CDR1 SGHRS, CDR2 YFSETQ. The ends were cut back, 6 bases at V and 2 bases at J, with 16 bases in the middle. CDR3 length: 15 amino acids. The CDR3 coding sequence is TGCGCCAGCATGAGTTTGGGGGGCAACACAGATACGCAGTATTTT. Residues: CASMSLGGNTDTQYF.

The J gene is TRBJ2-3, the V gene TRBV29-1; D possibly corresponds to TRBD1 (5 bases). Trimming took off 6 bases at V and 1 base at J, with 14 bases between the two ends. CDR3 length: 14 amino acids. Germline V gives CDR1 SQVTM, CDR2 ANQGSEA. CDR3 sequence (DNA): TGCAGCGTCGATACAGGTTACGGCACAGATACGCAGTATTTT. Translation: CSVDTGYGTDTQYF.

V usage is TRBV11-2 and J usage is TRBJ1-3; D is possibly TRBD1 (6 bases). This CDR3 has 17 amino acids. Per germline, CDR1 SGHAT and CDR2 FQNNGV. Trimming removed 3 bases from V and 0 bases from J, with 15 bases in between. The CDR3 region has the DNA TGTGCCAGCAGCTTGGGGGGCCTTAGTCCCTCTGGAAACACCATATATTTT. It is translated as CASSLGGLSPSGNTIYF.

This clone was seen more than once but under ten times. The rearrangement uses TRBV14 and TRBJ2-1; tentative D call: TRBD2 (5 bases). This CDR3 spans 13 amino acids. Between the trimmed V and J ends, which lost 6 bases and 4 bases, there was a span of 10 bases. Germline loops: CDR1 SGHDN, CDR2 FVKESK. The CDR3, as DNA: TGTGCCAGCAGTGAGGACTTATACAATGAGCAGTTCTTC. As protein: CASSEDLYNEQFF. The full variable domain, rest sourced from reference TRBV14 and TRBJ2-1, is EAGVTQFPSHSVIEKGQTVTLRCDPISGHDNLYWYRRVMGKEIKFLLHFVKESKQDESGMPNNRFLAERTGGTYSTLKVQPAELEDSGVYFCASSEDLYNEQFFGPGTRLTVL.